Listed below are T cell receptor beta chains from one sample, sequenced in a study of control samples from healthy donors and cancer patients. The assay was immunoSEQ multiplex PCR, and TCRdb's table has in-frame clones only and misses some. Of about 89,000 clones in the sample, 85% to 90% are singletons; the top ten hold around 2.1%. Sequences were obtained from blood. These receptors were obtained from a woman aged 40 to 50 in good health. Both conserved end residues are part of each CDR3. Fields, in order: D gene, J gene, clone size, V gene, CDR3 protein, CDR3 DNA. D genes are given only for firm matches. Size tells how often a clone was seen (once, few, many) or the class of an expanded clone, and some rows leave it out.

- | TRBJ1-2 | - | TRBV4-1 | CASSHPFGDAGGIGGYTF | TGCGCCAGCAGCCATCCCTTCGGGGACGCTGGAGGGATAGGTGGCTACACCTTC
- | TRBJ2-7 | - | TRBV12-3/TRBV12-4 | CASSLQGYEQYF | TGTGCCAGCAGTTTACAGGGATACGAGCAGTACTTC
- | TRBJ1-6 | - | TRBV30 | CAWSWAENSPLHF | TGTGCCTGGAGTTGGGCCGAAAATTCACCCCTCCACTTT
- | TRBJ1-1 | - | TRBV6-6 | CASSYSGQGLNTEAFF | TGTGCCAGCAGTTACTCGGGGCAGGGGCTGAACACTGAAGCTTTCTTT
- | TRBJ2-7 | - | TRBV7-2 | CASSLVRNYEQYF | TGTGCCAGCAGCTTAGTCCGAAACTACGAGCAGTACTTC
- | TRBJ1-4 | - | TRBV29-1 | CSVEAGPGIANEKLFF | TGCAGCGTTGAAGCTGGACCCGGGATCGCAAATGAAAAACTGTTTTTT
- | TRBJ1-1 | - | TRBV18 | CASSPKREGTEAFF | TGTGCCAGCTCACCAAAGAGGGAAGGGACTGAAGCTTTCTTT
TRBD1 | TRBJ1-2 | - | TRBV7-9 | CASSLASGTGGQGYTF | TGTGCCAGCAGCTTAGCGTCCGGGACAGGGGGCCAGGGCTACACCTTC
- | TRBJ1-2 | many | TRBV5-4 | CASNSRTARYGYTF | TGTGCCAGCAACAGCAGGACAGCCCGCTATGGCTACACCTTC
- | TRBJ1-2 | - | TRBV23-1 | CASSPRDHKQPYGYTF | TGCGCCAGCAGTCCCCGGGACCACAAGCAACCCTATGGCTACACCTTC
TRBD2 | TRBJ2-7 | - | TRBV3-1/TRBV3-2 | CASSLGTSHSYEQYF | TGTGCCAGCAGCCTGGGGACTAGCCACTCCTACGAGCAGTACTTC
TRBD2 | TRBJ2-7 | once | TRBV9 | CASSPTGLAGAGEQYF | TGTGCCAGCAGCCCAACGGGACTAGCGGGGGCCGGGGAGCAGTACTTC
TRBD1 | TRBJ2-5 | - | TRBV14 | CASSPSRGRRETQYF | TGTGCCAGCAGTCCTTCAAGGGGGCGCCGGGAGACCCAGTACTTC
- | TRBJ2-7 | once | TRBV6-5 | CASYHRGTSYEQYF | TGTGCCAGTTACCATCGGGGGACATCCTACGAGCAGTACTTC
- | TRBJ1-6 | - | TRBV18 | CASSPGGDNSPLHF | TGTGCCAGCTCACCAGGAGGGGACAATTCACCCCTCCACTTT
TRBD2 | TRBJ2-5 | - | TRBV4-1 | CASSQGGGVTYQETQYF | TGCGCCAGCAGCCAAGGTGGGGGGGTGACGTACCAAGAGACCCAGTACTTC
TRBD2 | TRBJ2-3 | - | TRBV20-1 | CSASSTSGGSTDTQYF | TGCAGTGCTAGTTCGACTAGCGGGGGAAGCACAGATACGCAGTATTTT
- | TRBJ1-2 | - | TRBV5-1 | CASSSGGGLSYGYTF | TGCGCCAGCAGCTCTGGTGGAGGGCTCAGCTATGGCTACACCTTC
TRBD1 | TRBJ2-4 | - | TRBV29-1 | CSVGQVEAKNIQYF | TGCAGCGTCGGACAGGTCGAGGCCAAAAACATTCAGTACTTC
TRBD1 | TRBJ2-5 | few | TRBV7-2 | CASSQDRGQETQYF | TGTGCCAGCAGCCAGGACAGGGGGCAAGAGACCCAGTACTTC
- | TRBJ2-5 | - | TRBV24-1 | CATSDMGYGEETQYF | TGTGCCACCAGTGATATGGGGTATGGAGAAGAGACCCAGTACTTC
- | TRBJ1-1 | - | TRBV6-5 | CASSYRNTEAFF | TGTGCCAGCAGTTACCGCAACACTGAAGCTTTCTTT
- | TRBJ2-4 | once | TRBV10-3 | CAISESILGNIQYF | TGTGCCATCAGTGAGTCGATACTGGGGAACATTCAGTACTTC
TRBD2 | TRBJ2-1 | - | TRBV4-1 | CASSQEPRGGRNEQFF | TGCGCCAGCAGCCAAGAACCCCGGGGGGGGCGTAATGAGCAGTTCTTC
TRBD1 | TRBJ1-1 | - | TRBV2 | CASSGGQGKAFF | TGTGCCAGCAGTGGGGGACAGGGGAAAGCTTTCTTT
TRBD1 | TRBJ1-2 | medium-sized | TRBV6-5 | CASSYKGQGYYGYTF | TGTGCCAGCAGTTACAAGGGACAGGGCTACTATGGCTACACCTTC
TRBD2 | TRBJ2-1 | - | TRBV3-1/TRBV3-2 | CASSQDPSGGLNEQFF | TGTGCCAGCAGCCAAGACCCTAGCGGGGGGCTCAATGAGCAGTTCTTC
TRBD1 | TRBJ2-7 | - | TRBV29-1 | CSVATGAARYEQYF | TGCAGCGTGGCGACAGGGGCCGCGCGATACGAGCAGTACTTC
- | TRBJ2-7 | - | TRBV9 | CASSLSTGAYEQYF | TGTGCCAGCAGCTTGTCCACGGGGGCCTACGAGCAGTACTTC
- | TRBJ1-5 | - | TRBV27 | CASSLGGSNQPQHF | TGTGCCAGCAGTTTAGGAGGTAGCAATCAGCCCCAGCATTTT